What follows are 25 T cell receptor beta chains derived from one specimen sequenced in a study of OX40 agonist ivuxolimab in advanced cancers. Profiled with immunoSEQ multiplex PCR; TCRdb holds only in-frame clones, not every one. The sample has about 79,000 clones, 91% seen once. The sample in question was CD4+ or CD8+ T cells sorted from blood, obtained in a trial of the OX40 agonist ivuxolimab. Source of these receptors: an adult with an advanced solid tumor such as melanoma, head and neck, liver or kidney cancer.

The genes are TRBV19 and TRBJ2-7, with D possibly TRBD1 on 5 matching bases. Germline-derived CDR1 and CDR2 are LNHDA and SQIVND (reference sequence). The CDR3 covers 14 residues. Trimming removed 5 bases at V and 7 bases at J, with 18 bases between. CDR3 bases: TGTGCCAGTAGTCAGGGCAGGTTTTTCGGGGAGCAGTACTTC. Translated, it gives CASSQGRFFGEQYF.

This CDR3 is CASSDSGRTPYEQYF. The CDR3 DNA follows: TGTGCCAGCAGCGATAGCGGGAGGACTCCCTACGAGCAGTACTTC. The rearrangement joins TRBV11-3 to TRBJ2-7; TRBD2 agrees at 10 bases. With 5 bases clipped from V and 2 bases from J, the junction kept 6 bases outside the gene matches. The CDR3 sequence is 15 residues long. The germline V gene encodes CDR1 SGHNT and CDR2 YENEEA.

The CDR3 spells CASSRQDPGAQPQHF. CDR3 DNA sequence: TGTGCCAGCAGTCGACAGGACCCTGGGGCGCAGCCCCAGCATTTT. The chain carries TRBV5-6 and TRBJ1-5; possibly TRBD1 for D (6 bases). The germline V and J ends were trimmed by 5 bases and 7 bases, with 19 bases remaining between them. Germline values: CDR1 SGHDT, CDR2 YYEEEE. The CDR3 sequence is 15 residues long.

The chain carries TRBV19 and TRBJ2-7, with a possible D match to TRBD2 (6 bases). Germline CDR1 reads LNHDA; CDR2 reads SQIVND (reference sequence). The CDR3 is made up of 12 amino acids. With 1 base removed from V and 12 bases from J, the gap between germline ends came to 13 bases. Here the CDR3 reads CASSIGGSGLYF. CDR3 in DNA: TGTGCCAGTAGTATAGGGGGCAGCGGGCTGTACTTC.

V gene TRBV5-4 combines with J gene TRBJ2-3, with D perhaps assigned TRBD1 or TRBD2 (6 bases each). Germline CDR1 and CDR2: SGHNT and YYREEE (reference sequence). V was clipped by 2 bases and J by 6 bases, with 13 bases between them. The CDR3 is 14 residues long. CDR3 protein: CASSFQGRRDTQYF. Written as DNA, the CDR3 is TGTGCCAGCAGCTTTCAGGGGAGGAGGGATACGCAGTATTTT. Together with reference TRBV5-4 and TRBJ2-3, the CDR3 gives the full variable domain: ETGVTQSPTHLIKTRGQQVTLRCSSQSGHNTVSWYQQALGQGPQFIFQYYREEENGRGNFPPRFSGLQFPNYSSELNVNALELDDSALYLCASSFQGRRDTQYFGPGTRLTVL.

This clone appeared a single time. The V gene is TRBV19, the J gene TRBJ2-5; 7 nucleotides align to TRBD1. Germline values: CDR1 LNHDA, CDR2 SQIVND (reference sequence). The ends lost 3 bases at V and 5 bases at J; junction bases unmatched: 9. The CDR3 totals 15 residues. The CDR3 DNA follows: TGTGCCAGTAGTATCCCTCGGGACAGCAGGGAGACCCAGTACTTC. As protein: CASSIPRDSRETQYF.

The chain has TRBV23-1 and TRBJ2-3, with 8 nucleotides matching TRBD2. TRBV23-1 is an ORF for which the function is uncertain. V was clipped by 0 bases and J by 5 bases; unmatched bases: 7. There are 16 residues in the CDR3. The DNA of the CDR3 is TGCGCCAGCAGTCAATCCCAAGCGGGAGAAAGAGATACGCAGTATTTT. Protein: CASSQSQAGERDTQYF.

V is TRBV5-1 and J is TRBJ2-7; TRBD2 matches 10 bases. Germline assignment: CDR1 SGHRS and CDR2 YFSETQ. The V segment lost 1 base and the J segment 7 bases; nucleotides outside the gene matches: 11. The CDR3 runs 16 residues. Here the CDR3 DNA reads TGCGCCAGCAGCTTGACTAGCGGGACCCTCGCGGGGGAGCAGTACTTC. Residues: CASSLTSGTLAGEQYF.

The chain links TRBV7-2 to TRBJ1-5, with a weak D call TRBD1 (6 bases). Germline CDR1 SGHTA, CDR2 FQGNSA. The ends were cut back, 4 bases at V and 6 bases at J, with 13 bases in the middle. The CDR3 spans 14 residues. The CDR3 DNA reads as TGTGCCAGCAGCTCCCAGGGGCCCGGTCAGCCCCAGCATTTT. This sequence encodes CASSSQGPGQPQHF.

This chain uses TRBV11-3 with TRBJ1-1; D call uncertain. The CDR3 runs 12 residues. V was cut by 8 bases and J by 0 bases, with 7 bases left in between. Looked up from germline, CDR1 is SGHNT and CDR2 is YENEEA. The CDR3 nucleotides are TGTGCCAGCCGGGGAATGAACACTGAAGCTTTCTTT. It specifies CASRGMNTEAFF.

This clone was seen only a few times. The chain employs TRBV6-1 and TRBJ2-7; no clear D. The length of the CDR3 is 14 residues. V shed 7 bases and J shed 2 bases, with 15 bases lying between them. Per germline, CDR1 MNHNS and CDR2 SASEGT. The CDR3 region has the DNA TGTGCCAGCAACACTCTCGGTTATACCTACGAGCAGTACTTC. The encoded protein is CASNTLGYTYEQYF.

The rearrangement joins TRBV7-9 to TRBJ2-3, with D unresolved. Trimming stripped 2 bases from V and 1 base from J, with 4 bases between. CDR3 length equals 13 residues. The germline V gene has CDR1 SEHNR and CDR2 FQNEAQ (reference sequence). CDR3 DNA: TGTGCCAGCAGCTTATTTGGCACAGATACGCAGTATTTT. Translating it yields CASSLFGTDTQYF.

The J gene is TRBJ2-7, the V gene TRBV10-2; no clear D gene. V lost 0 bases and J 7 bases, leaving 4 bases between the germline ends. CDR1 and CDR2 (germline): WSHSY, SAAADI. The CDR3 runs to 11 residues. For the CDR3, the DNA is TGCGCCAGCAGTGAGTCGTCTGAGCAGTACTTC. This gives the protein CASSESSEQYF.

The chain couples TRBV19 to TRBJ2-3; 11 nucleotides align to TRBD2. Germline lookup yields CDR1 LNHDA and CDR2 SQIVND (reference sequence). The CDR3 has 14 residues. V lost 10 bases to trimming and J lost 5 bases; unmatched junction nucleotides: 8. CDR3 residues: CATIAGGPGDTQYF. CDR3 nucleotide sequence: TGTGCCACTATAGCGGGAGGGCCGGGAGATACGCAGTATTTT.

CDR3 region: CASSDLAGAPGELFF. Here the CDR3 DNA reads TGTGCCAGCAGTGACCTAGCGGGAGCCCCCGGGGAGCTGTTTTTT. V gene TRBV2 combines with J gene TRBJ2-2; 10 nucleotides align to TRBD2. V trimming: 3 bases; J trimming: 6 bases; junction bases outside the gene matches: 4. Germline CDR1 is SNHLY and CDR2 is FYNNEI. The CDR3 loop spans 15 amino acids.

The CDR3 here is CAWSTGLKTQYF. DNA of the CDR3: TGTGCCTGGAGTACAGGGTTAAAGACCCAGTACTTC. This chain uses TRBV30 with TRBJ2-5; tentative D call: TRBD1 (6 bases). The CDR3 is 12 residues long. Germline loops: CDR1 GTSNPN, CDR2 SVGIG (reference sequence). V lost 2 bases to trimming and J lost 6 bases, with 10 bases between them.

The gene calls are TRBV28 and TRBJ1-5, with a weak D call TRBD1 (6 bases). This CDR3 comprises 16 residues. The ends were cut back, 3 bases at V and 6 bases at J, with 18 bases in the middle. Germline V gives CDR1 MDHEN, CDR2 SYDVKM. The CDR3 region is CASSFMGGGGRQPQHF. The DNA for the CDR3 is TGTGCCAGCAGTTTTATGGGGGGCGGGGGGCGTCAGCCCCAGCATTTT.

J is TRBJ1-1 and V is TRBV2; D gene ambiguous. The CDR3 totals 12 residues. Germline CDR1 and CDR2: SNHLY and FYNNEI. Trimming pared 6 bases from V and 3 bases from J, leaving 8 bases between. The CDR3 loop is CASRSTDTEAFF. The CDR3 nucleotides are TGTGCCAGCAGGTCTACAGACACTGAAGCTTTCTTT.

This chain connects TRBV6-1 to TRBJ1-5, with 9 nucleotides matching TRBD1. Trimming removed 5 bases from V and 4 bases from J; junction bases left unmatched: 3. This CDR3 spans 14 amino acids. CDR1 and CDR2 (germline): MNHNS, SASEGT. The DNA of the CDR3 is TGTGCCAGCAGTCCAGGGACAGGGAATCAGCCCCAGCATTTT. As protein: CASSPGTGNQPQHF.

This chain uses TRBV29-1 with TRBJ2-4, with 11 bases identical to TRBD2. CDR3 length: 14 amino acids. V was clipped by 6 bases and J by 7 bases; unmatched bases: 8. The germline V gene encodes CDR1 SQVTM and CDR2 ANQGSEA. In nucleotides, the CDR3 is TGCAGCGTCGCTCTGACTAGCGGGGACAACATTCAGTACTTC. Protein sequence: CSVALTSGDNIQYF.

V gene TRBV18 combines with J gene TRBJ2-1; 9 bases are shared with TRBD2. Germline-derived CDR1 and CDR2 are KGHSH and LQKENI. V shed 6 bases and J 0 bases; nucleotides not matched to a gene: 6. This CDR3 comprises 16 residues. CDR3 region: CASSSSGGSSYNEQFF. The CDR3 nucleotides are TGTGCCAGCTCTTCAAGCGGGGGGAGCTCCTACAATGAGCAGTTCTTC.

This chain joins TRBV29-1 and TRBJ2-7; D not certain. With 7 bases removed from V and 1 base from J, the gap between germline ends came to 14 bases. In germline, CDR1 is SQVTM, CDR2 ANQGSEA. The CDR3 consists of 13 residues. CDR3 region: CSALSLGSYEQYF. The DNA of the CDR3 is TGCAGCGCCTTATCACTGGGGTCCTACGAGCAGTACTTC.

The gene calls are TRBV7-9 and TRBJ2-5, with 7 bases aligning to TRBD1. This CDR3 contains 13 residues. Germline loops: CDR1 SEHNR, CDR2 FQNEAQ (reference sequence). V trimming: 2 bases; J trimming: 5 bases; junction bases outside the gene matches: 2. The CDR3 DNA sequence: TGTGCCAGCAGCTTACGAGGGGGCGAGACCCAGTACTTC. This sequence encodes CASSLRGGETQYF. Full variable domain (rest looked up from reference TRBV7-9 and TRBJ2-5): DTGVSQNPRHKITKRGQNVTFRCDPISEHNRLYWYRQTLGQGPEFLTYFQNEAQLEKSRLLSDRFSAERPKGSFSTLEIQRTEQGDSAMYLCASSLRGGETQYFGPGTRLLVL.

This chain uses TRBV6-4 with TRBJ2-2; no clear D. The CDR3 has 14 residues. Trimming removed 4 bases from V and 2 bases from J, with 8 bases in between. The germline V gene encodes CDR1 MRHNA and CDR2 SNTAGT. The DNA of the CDR3 is TGTGCCAGCAGTGCCGGACCCAACACCGGGGAGCTGTTTTTT. Protein product: CASSAGPNTGELFF.

The chain recombines TRBV18 with TRBJ2-1, with 9 bases matching TRBD2. The junction had 6 bases not matched to a gene; V was cut back by 0 bases and J by 0 bases. This CDR3 contains 18 residues. Germline values: CDR1 KGHSH, CDR2 LQKENI. The CDR3 coding sequence is TGTGCCAGCTCACCACCGGGACTAGCTCTGAGCTCCTACAATGAGCAGTTCTTC. Translation: CASSPPGLALSSYNEQFF.